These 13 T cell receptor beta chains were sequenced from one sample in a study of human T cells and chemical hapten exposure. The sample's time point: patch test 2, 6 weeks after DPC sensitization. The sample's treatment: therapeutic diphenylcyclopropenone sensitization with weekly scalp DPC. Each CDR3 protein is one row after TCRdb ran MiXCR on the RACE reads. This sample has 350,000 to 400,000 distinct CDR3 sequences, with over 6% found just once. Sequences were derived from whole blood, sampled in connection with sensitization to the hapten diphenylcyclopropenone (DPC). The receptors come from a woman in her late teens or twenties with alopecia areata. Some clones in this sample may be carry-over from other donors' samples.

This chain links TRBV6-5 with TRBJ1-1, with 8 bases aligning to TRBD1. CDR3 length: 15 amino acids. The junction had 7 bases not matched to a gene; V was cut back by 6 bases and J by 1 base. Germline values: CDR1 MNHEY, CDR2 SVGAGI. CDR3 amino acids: CASSPQGGWNTEAFF. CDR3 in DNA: TGTGCCAGCAGCCCACAGGGGGGATGGAACACTGAAGCTTTCTTT.

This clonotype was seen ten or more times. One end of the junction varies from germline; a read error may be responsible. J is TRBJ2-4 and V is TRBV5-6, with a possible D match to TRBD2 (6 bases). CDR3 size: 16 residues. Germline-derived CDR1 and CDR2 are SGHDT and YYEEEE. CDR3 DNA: TGTGCCAGCAACTTGTGGCGGACTATAGCCAAAAACATTCAGTACTTC. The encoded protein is CASNLWRTIAKNIQYF.

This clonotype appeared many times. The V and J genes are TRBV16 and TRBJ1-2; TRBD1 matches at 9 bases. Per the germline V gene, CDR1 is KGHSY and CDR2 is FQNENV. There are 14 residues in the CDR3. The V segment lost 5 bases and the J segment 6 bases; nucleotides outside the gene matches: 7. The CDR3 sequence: CASSESGQGDGYTF. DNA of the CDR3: TGTGCCAGCAGCGAGTCGGGACAGGGCGATGGCTACACCTTC.

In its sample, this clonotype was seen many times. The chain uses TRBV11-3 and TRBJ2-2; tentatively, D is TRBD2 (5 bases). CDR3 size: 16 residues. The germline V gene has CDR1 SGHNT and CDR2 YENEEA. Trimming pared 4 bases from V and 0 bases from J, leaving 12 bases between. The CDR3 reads CASSSNRGSNTGELFF. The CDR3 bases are TGTGCCAGCAGCTCTAACCGGGGTTCGAACACCGGGGAGCTGTTTTTT.

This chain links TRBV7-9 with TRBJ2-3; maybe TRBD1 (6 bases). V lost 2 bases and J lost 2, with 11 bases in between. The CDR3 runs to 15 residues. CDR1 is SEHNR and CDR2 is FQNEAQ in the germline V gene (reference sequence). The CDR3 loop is CASSLRGTHTDTQYF. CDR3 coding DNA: TGTGCCAGCAGCTTAAGGGGGACGCACACAGATACGCAGTATTTT.

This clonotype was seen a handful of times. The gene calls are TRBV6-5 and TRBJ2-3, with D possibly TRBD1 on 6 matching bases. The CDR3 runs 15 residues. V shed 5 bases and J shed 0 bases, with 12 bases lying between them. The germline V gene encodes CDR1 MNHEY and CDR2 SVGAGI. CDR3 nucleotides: TGTGCCAGCAGTACACAGGGTCCAAGCACAGATACGCAGTATTTT. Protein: CASSTQGPSTDTQYF.

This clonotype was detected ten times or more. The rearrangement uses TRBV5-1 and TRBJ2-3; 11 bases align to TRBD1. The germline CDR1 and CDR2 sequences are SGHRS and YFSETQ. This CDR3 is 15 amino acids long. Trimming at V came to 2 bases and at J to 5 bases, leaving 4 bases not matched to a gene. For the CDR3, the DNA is TGCGCCAGCAGCTTCGGACAGGGGGCGCGAGATACGCAGTATTTT. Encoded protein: CASSFGQGARDTQYF.

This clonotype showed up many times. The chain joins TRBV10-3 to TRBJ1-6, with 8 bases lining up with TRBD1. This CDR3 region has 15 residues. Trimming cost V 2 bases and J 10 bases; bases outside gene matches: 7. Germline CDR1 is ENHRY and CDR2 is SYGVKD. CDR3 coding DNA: TGTGCCATCAGTGAGAATCAGGGGGCAGAATCACCCCTCCACTTT. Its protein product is CAISENQGAESPLHF.

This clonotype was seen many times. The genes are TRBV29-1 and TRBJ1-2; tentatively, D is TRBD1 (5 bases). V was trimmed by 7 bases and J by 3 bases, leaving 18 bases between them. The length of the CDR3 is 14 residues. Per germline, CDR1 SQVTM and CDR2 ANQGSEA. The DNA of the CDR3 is TGCAGCGCCGAACGGAGGGGCTGGGACTATGGCTACACCTTC. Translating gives CSAERRGWDYGYTF.

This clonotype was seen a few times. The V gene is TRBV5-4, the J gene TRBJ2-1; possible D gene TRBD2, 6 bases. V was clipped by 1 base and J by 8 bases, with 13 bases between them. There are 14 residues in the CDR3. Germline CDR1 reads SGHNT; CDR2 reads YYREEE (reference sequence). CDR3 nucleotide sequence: TGTGCCAGCAGCTTGCTCAACGGGGGAGATGAGCAGTTCTTC. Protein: CASSLLNGGDEQFF.

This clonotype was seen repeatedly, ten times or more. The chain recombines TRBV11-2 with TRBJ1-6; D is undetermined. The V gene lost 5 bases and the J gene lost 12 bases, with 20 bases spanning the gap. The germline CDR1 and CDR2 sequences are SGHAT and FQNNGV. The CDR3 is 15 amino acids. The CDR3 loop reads CASSIETGKVLPLHF. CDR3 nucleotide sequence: TGTGCCAGCAGCATTGAGACGGGGAAAGTTCTACCCCTCCACTTT.

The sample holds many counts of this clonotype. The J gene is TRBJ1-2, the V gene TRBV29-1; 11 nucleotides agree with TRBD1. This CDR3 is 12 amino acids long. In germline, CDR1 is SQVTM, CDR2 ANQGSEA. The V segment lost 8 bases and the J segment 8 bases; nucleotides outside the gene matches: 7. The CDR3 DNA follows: TGCAGCTCTGGACAGGGGGCGGGAGGCTACACCTTC. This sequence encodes CSSGQGAGGYTF.

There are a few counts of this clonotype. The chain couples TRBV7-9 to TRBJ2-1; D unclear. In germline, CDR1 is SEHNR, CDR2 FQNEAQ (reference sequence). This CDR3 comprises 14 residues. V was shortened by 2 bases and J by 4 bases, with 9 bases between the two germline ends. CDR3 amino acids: CASSLPNRYNEQFF. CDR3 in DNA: TGTGCCAGCAGCTTACCTAACAGATACAATGAGCAGTTCTTC.